The present T cell receptor (beta chain) was sequenced within a study of blood T cells in healthy people across ages. The study, taken as a whole, reports: Naive T cell percentage showed a strong correlation with TCR beta diversity.

In the case of this clonotype: The antigen is undetermined.

Next came a second PCR, run for roughly 7 to 12 cycles, which used a sample-barcoded 5' primer along with a J-beta primer mix. TCRdb re-called the 5' RACE reads through MiXCR, storing one row per CDR3 protein. The sample shows about 640,000 distinct CDR3 sequences, around two fifths of them seen only once. This receptor was identified in a man older than 75 in good health. The sequencing input was blood.

This CDR3 is CATGGVYEQYF. The CDR3 DNA reads TGTGCCACCGGGGGGGTCTACGAGCAGTACTTC. The chain links TRBV2 to TRBJ2-4, with TRBD2 matching over 8 bases. The DNA end is a closer match to TRBJ2-7, so the J assignment may be wrong. Germline V gene lookup returns CDR1 SNHLY and CDR2 FYNNEI. The CDR3 contains 11 residues.